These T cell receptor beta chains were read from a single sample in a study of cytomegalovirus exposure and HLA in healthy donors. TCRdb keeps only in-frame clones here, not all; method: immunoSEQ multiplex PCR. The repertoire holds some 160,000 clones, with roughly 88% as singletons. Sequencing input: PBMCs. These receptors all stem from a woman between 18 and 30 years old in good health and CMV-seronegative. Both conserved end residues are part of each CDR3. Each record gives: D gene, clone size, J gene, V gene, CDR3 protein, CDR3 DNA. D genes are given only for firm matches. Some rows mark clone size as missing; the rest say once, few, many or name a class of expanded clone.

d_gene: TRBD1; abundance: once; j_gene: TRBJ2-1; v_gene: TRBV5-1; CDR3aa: CASSLDRGRTKGNEQFF; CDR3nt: TGCGCCAGCAGCTTGGACAGGGGAAGGACCAAGGGCAATGAGCAGTTCTTC
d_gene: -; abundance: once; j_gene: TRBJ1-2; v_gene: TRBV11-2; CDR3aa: CASSIAPEGGYTF; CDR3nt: TGTGCCAGCAGCATAGCCCCTGAGGGTGGCTACACCTTC
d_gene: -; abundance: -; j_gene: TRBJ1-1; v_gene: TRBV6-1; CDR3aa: CASTEVGGRTEAFF; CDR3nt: TGTGCCAGCACCGAAGTAGGGGGACGGACTGAAGCTTTCTTT
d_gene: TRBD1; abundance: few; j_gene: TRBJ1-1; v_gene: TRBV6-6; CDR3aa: CASSSGQGYTEAFF; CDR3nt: TGTGCCAGCAGTTCGGGACAGGGATATACTGAAGCTTTCTTT
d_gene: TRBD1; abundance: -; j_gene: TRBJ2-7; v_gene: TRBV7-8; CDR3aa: CASSLGQGFEQYF; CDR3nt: TGTGCCAGCAGCTTAGGACAGGGGTTCGAGCAGTACTTC
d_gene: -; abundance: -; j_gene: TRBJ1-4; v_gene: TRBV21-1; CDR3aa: CASRRSGRGVEKLFF; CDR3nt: TGTGCCAGCAGGAGGTCAGGGCGCGGGGTTGAAAAACTGTTTTTT
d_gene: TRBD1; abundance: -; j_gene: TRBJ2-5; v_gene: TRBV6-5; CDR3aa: CASSSGGQVKKETQYF; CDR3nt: TGTGCCAGCAGTTCAGGCGGACAGGTGAAAAAAGAGACCCAGTACTTC
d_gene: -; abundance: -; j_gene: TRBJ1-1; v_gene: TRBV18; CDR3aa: CASSPNRDTEAFF; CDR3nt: TGTGCCAGCTCACCAAACAGGGACACTGAAGCTTTCTTT
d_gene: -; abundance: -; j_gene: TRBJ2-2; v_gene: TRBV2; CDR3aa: CASTSSKRTGELFF; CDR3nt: TGTGCCAGCACCTCCTCTAAGCGGACCGGGGAGCTGTTTTTT
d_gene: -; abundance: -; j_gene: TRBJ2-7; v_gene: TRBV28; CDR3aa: CASTPQGSYEQYF; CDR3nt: TGTGCCAGCACCCCACAGGGATCCTACGAGCAGTACTTC
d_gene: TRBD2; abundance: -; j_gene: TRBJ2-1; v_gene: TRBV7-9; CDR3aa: CSSSTTGGQFF; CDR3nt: TGTTCCAGCAGCACAACGGGGGGGCAGTTCTTC
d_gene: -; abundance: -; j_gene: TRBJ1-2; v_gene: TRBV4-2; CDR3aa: CASSVVGSNYGYTF; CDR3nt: TGTGCCAGCAGCGTGGTAGGGAGTAACTATGGCTACACCTTC
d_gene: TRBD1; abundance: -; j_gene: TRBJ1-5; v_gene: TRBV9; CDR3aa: CASSAGTGGNQPQHF; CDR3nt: TGTGCCAGCAGCGCCGGGACAGGGGGCAATCAGCCCCAGCATTTT
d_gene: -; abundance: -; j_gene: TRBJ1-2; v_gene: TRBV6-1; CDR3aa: CASISRGGLAF; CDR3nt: TGTGCCAGCATTTCAAGGGGGGGCTTGGCCTTC
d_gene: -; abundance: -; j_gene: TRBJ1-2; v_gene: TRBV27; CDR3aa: CASSFPAGNGYTF; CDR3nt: TGTGCCAGCAGTTTCCCGGCAGGGAATGGCTACACCTTC
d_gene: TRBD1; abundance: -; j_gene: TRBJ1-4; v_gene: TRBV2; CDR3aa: CASQDRGPNEKLFF; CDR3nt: TGTGCCAGCCAGGACAGGGGGCCTAATGAAAAACTGTTTTTT